The sequence of this TCR beta chain was determined in a study of blood T cell repertoires in COVID-19. Whole-study context: Sites across the United States, Italy and Spain contributed samples from acute and convalescent COVID-19. T cells, B-cell-depleted T cells, or PBMCs provided the cDNA or gDNA that served as material.

In the authors' workflow: Amplification of reference gene primers was used by the study to estimate nucleated cell counts. Repertoires were generated with immunoSEQ multiplex PCR, while TCRdb's copy carries only in-frame clones and drops some. D and trimming were read from the DNA, whereas the V and J calls and clone size are those reported in that table. The repertoire consists of roughly 100,000 clones, with about 82% occurring once and the leading ten covering 25%. CDR3 length: 14 amino acids. Germline V lookup: CDR1 SGHVS, CDR2 FQNEAQ. With 5 bases removed from V and 3 bases from J, the gap between germline ends came to 12 bases.

The chain is built from TRBV7-8 and TRBJ2-3, with D perhaps matching TRBD2 (6 bases). The source material was peripheral blood. The sequence derives from a human donor in a cohort sampled during active COVID-19. CDR3 bases: TGTGCCAGCAGCCCAAGCGGGCCAACAGATACGCAGTATTTT. Its translation: CASSPSGPTDTQYF.